Here is one TCR beta chain with its context. Clones were read by immunoSEQ multiplex PCR, and TCRdb kept only the in-frame ones, dropping some. Of 300,000 or so clones listed, 83% are singletons. The data stem from a study of blood T cell repertoires in COVID-19. About the study: The study drew acute and convalescent COVID-19 samples from the United States, Italy and Spain. PBMCs, B-cell-depleted T cells, or T cells were the source of the cDNA or gDNA that made up the material.

The sequence was collected from a woman aged 45-65 years with acute or convalescent COVID-19. Sequencing was performed on peripheral blood.

In DNA, the CDR3 is TGTGCCTGTACCCCACAGGTTAACTATGGCTACACCTTC. This encodes CACTPQVNYGYTF. The chain recombines TRBV30 with TRBJ1-2; TRBD1 is a possible D gene (5 bases). Germline values: CDR1 GTSNPN, CDR2 SVGIG (reference sequence). The CDR3 runs to 13 residues. V shed 6 bases and J shed 1 base, with 12 bases lying between them.